A selection of T cell receptor beta chains follows, all from one sample in a study of graft-versus-host responses after intestinal transplantation. Libraries were prepared by immunoSEQ multiplex PCR; TCRdb keeps only in-frame clonotypes and omits some of them. The table records about 86,000 clones, around 90% of them present only once. Their specific antigens are unknown. This specimen was unstimulated CD4+ T cells sorted from spleen or lymph node cells, taken before transplant. These receptors all come from a human donor who was the organ donor for an intestinal transplant. CDR3s include the opening cysteine and the closing phenylalanine or tryptophan. D genes are given only for firm matches. The size field is filled for only some rows; it gives once, few, many or a size class.

clone size | D gene | J gene | V gene | CDR3 DNA | CDR3 protein
NA | NA | TRBJ1-2 | TRBV27 | TGTGCCAGCAGCCCGCGGGGGGACGGTCTGTATGGCTACACCTTC | CASSPRGDGLYGYTF
NA | NA | TRBJ2-7 | TRBV19 | TGTGCCAGTAGTGGCGGGGACAGCACCTACGAGCAGTACTTC | CASSGGDSTYEQYF
NA | TRBD2 | TRBJ2-7 | TRBV7-8 | TGTGCCAGCAGCTTTGAACTAGCGGGAGGCTACGAGCAGTACTTC | CASSFELAGGYEQYF
NA | NA | TRBJ2-5 | TRBV6-4 | TGTGCCAGTGCGGGACTCCCAGGGGAGACCCAGTACTTC | CASAGLPGETQYF
few | TRBD1 | TRBJ2-7 | TRBV29-1 | TGCAGCTCCCTTGACAGGGTATGCGAGCAGTACTTC | CSSLDRVCEQYF
NA | TRBD1 | TRBJ1-2 | TRBV10-1 | TGCGCCAGCAGCCCAGGGCCAGGGGGATTATACTATGGCTACACCTTC | CASSPGPGGLYYGYTF
NA | TRBD2 | TRBJ2-3 | TRBV5-1 | TGCGCCAGCAGCTTTAGGCGAGCGGGAGGGCTAAACACAGATACGCAGTATTTT | CASSFRRAGGLNTDTQYF
NA | TRBD1 | TRBJ2-7 | TRBV15 | TGTGCCACCAGCAGAGGGGACAGGGGGTTCTACGAGCAGTACTTC | CATSRGDRGFYEQYF
NA | NA | TRBJ2-1 | TRBV10-3 | TGTGCCATCAGTGAGTCGGGGGCGGGTGAGCAGTTCTTC | CAISESGAGEQFF
NA | NA | TRBJ2-5 | TRBV28 | TGTGCCACTACGGGGGATCAAGAGACCCAGTACTTC | CATTGDQETQYF
NA | TRBD2 | TRBJ2-1 | TRBV2 | TGTGCCAGCGCTTGGCTAGCGGGAGGCGAGCAGTTCTTC | CASAWLAGGEQFF